Detailed here is one T cell receptor (beta chain). The antigen it binds to is not known. No base quality values were provided; no much bigger clone lies one nucleotide off. All of the isolated RNA was reverse transcribed with the High Capacity cDNA Reverse Transcription Kit, so expressed TCRB transcripts were sequenced. Naive, central memory and regulatory T cell samples underwent deep immunoSEQ sequencing, averaging about 3.3 million total reads per sample. Sorted cells were lysed in RLT buffer and RNA was extracted with DNase-treated RNeasy Micro or Mini kits, depending on cell number. Each cell subset was processed separately to prevent cross-contamination, with patient and healthy donor samples processed together. The immunoSEQ multiplex PCR was used to amplify TCRB sequences from cDNA, yielding 87-bp fragments that span the CDR3 region. The amplicons were sequenced using the Illumina HiSeq platform. In the source study's methods: PCR bias was computationally corrected using synthetic template baselines, reads within Hamming distance 2 were collapsed, and singletons that could not be merged were discarded. Reads were aligned to IMGT to assign V, D and J genes, CDR3 length, and insertions or deletions at six rearrangement sites. Within each subset, clonotype counts were normalized to the number of sorted cells before true diversity and Gini coefficients were calculated with the tcR R package. The overlap coefficient, calculated on TCRB nucleotide sequences, was used to measure repertoire sharing. Entries here come from immuneACCESS through TCRdb and include only in-frame sequences with V and J called. Some clones fail to appear in such tables; in the studies checked, an unresolved V gene covers under half of the shortfall, and the cause of the remainder is unknown. From that table come the V and J calls and clone size; the DNA was used to work out D and trimming. This sample comprises approximately 43,000 clones, 66% of them detected only once. The ten largest clones add up to more than 1.5% of the sample.

A single peripheral blood draw of roughly 0.11 L on average was collected from each donor into heparinised tubes. A BD FACSAria II and a panel including CD45RO, CCR7, CD25, CD127, CD95 and CD27 were used to sort naive, central memory, regulatory and stem cell-like memory CD4+ T cells. Every sorted population had a purity above 95%. PBMCs were isolated right away by Lymphoprep density gradient centrifugation and were stained directly, without culture. To minimize batch effects, samples were stained and sorted in pairs, one healthy donor with one patient per experiment. This sample is drawn from a study of beta chain features in type 1 diabetes (dated by TCRdb to 2016 to 2019). Study-wide context: Patients and healthy donors did not differ in mean age, gender distribution, total cell number or subset yield. A total of about 100 million sorted cells were examined across all samples, and RNA yield correlated strongly with the number of cells per subset. The study compared the TCRB repertoires of sorted circulating CD4+ T cell subsets in recently diagnosed type 1 diabetes patients with those in matched healthy donors. Regulatory and stem cell-like memory subsets were obtained from only 8 patients and about 8 healthy donors, while naive and central memory subsets were obtained from all 30 or so donors. On the study overall, not on this receptor specifically: At VDJ recombination sites, patients with type 1 diabetes made fewer insertions and deleted more nucleotides, a pattern implying thymic rearrangement abnormalities. Type 1 diabetes patients showed a moderate but significant shortening of TCRB CDR3 length in all four CD4+ subsets. The naive, central memory and regulatory TCRB repertoires appeared to resemble one another more closely among patients than among healthy donors. Because cDNA was sequenced instead of genomic DNA, highly expressing activated cells could be over-represented, though the groups showed no difference in activation or CD3 levels. Shorter templates might have been favored by PCR, but patient and control samples were amplified and corrected together, so both groups would have been affected equally by any skew. HLA sub-analyses involved small numbers of individuals, so any influence of HLA type on TCRB rearrangement remained unresolved.

Taken from cysteine to phenylalanine, the CDR3 has 14 residues. This entry keeps only the CDR3 DNA: 42 bases, framed from base 1. The germline V gene (reference sequence) specifies LNHDA as CDR1 and SQIVND as CDR2. V and J are trimmed by 10 bases and 7 bases, and the gene matches miss 8 bases of the junction. Input material: Tregs from blood. This specimen's cell subset or site label, per the study, means: regulatory CD4+ T cells. This sequence uses TRBV19 and TRBJ2-2; the junction holds 11 bases that match TRBD1. The TCR comes from a man aged 30 to 45 with type 1 diabetes. Some clones in this sample may be carry-over from other donors' samples. This receptor carries the CDR3 CATQDRGLRGELFF. DNA sequence: TGTGCCACCCAGGACAGGGGGCTACGCGGGGAGCTGTTTTTT.